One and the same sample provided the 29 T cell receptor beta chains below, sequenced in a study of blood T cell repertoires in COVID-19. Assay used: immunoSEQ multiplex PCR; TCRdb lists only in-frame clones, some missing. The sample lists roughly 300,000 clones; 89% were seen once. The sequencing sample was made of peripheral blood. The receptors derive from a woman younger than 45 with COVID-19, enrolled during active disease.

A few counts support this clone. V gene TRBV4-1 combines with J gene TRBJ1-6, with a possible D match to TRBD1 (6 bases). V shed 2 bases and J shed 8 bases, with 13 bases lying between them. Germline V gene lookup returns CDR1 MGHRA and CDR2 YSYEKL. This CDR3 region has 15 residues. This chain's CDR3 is CASSQLTGLDSPLHF. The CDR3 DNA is TGCGCCAGCAGCCAACTGACAGGTTTAGATTCACCCCTCCACTTT.

The CDR3 nucleotides are TGTGCCAGCAGCCCGACGAGGATACAGGGAGAGGAGCAGTTCTTC. Translation gives CASSPTRIQGEEQFF. The rearrangement links TRBV7-2 to TRBJ2-1; TRBD1 is a possible D gene (6 bases). Trimming cost V 5 bases and J 10 bases, with 21 bases left between them. The CDR3 has 15 residues. From germline, CDR1 is SGHTA and CDR2 FQGNSA.

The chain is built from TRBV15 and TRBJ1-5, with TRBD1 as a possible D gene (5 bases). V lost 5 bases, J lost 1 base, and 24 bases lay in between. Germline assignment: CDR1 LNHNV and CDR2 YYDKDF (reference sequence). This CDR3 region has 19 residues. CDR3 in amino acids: CATSGGRTESFVSNQPQHF. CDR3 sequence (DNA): TGTGCCACCAGCGGGGGGAGAACAGAAAGCTTTGTCAGCAATCAGCCCCAGCATTTT.

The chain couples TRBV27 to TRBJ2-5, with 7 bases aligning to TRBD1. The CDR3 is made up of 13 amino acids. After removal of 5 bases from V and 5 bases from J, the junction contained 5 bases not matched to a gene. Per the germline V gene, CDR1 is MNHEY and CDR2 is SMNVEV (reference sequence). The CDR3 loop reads CASSRDRVETQYF. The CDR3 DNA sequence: TGTGCCAGCAGTCGCGACAGGGTTGAGACCCAGTACTTC.

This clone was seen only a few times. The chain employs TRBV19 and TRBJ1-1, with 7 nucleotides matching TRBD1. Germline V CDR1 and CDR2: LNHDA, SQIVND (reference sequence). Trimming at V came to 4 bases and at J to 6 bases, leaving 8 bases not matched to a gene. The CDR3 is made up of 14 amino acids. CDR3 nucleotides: TGTGCCAGTAGTACCCAGGGGGAGGTAGCTGAAGCTTTCTTT. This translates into CASSTQGEVAEAFF.

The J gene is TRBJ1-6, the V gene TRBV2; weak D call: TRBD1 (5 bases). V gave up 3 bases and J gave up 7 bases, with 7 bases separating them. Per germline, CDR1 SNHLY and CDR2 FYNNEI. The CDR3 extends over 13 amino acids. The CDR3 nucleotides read TGTGCCAGCAGTGAGGGGCTGAATTCACCCCTCCACTTT. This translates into CASSEGLNSPLHF.

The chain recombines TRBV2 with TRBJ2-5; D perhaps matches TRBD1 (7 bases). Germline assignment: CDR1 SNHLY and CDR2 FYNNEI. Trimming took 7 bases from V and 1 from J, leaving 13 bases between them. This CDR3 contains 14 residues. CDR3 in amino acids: CASISRGAQETQYF. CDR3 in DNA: TGTGCCAGCATATCCAGGGGGGCCCAAGAGACCCAGTACTTC.

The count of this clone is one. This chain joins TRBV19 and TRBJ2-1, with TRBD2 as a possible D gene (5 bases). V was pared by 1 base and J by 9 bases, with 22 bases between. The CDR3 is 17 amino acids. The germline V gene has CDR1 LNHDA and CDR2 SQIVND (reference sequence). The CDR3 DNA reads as TGTGCCAGTAGTATAGGCGACCCGCGGTCACTGAGCGGTGAGCAGTTCTTC. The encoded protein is CASSIGDPRSLSGEQFF.

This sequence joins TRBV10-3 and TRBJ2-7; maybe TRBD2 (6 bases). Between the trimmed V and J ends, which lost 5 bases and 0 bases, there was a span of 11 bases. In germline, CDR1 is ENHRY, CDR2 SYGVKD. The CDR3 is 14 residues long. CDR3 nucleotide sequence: TGTGCCATCAGTCGGAGGGGTAGCTCCTACGAGCAGTACTTC. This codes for CAISRRGSSYEQYF.

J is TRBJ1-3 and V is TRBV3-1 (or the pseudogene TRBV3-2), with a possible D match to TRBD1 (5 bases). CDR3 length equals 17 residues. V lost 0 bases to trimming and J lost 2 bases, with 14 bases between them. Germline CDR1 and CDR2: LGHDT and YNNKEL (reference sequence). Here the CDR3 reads CASSQDKRRATGNTIYF. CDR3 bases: TGTGCCAGCAGCCAAGATAAGCGCAGGGCAACTGGAAACACCATATATTTT.

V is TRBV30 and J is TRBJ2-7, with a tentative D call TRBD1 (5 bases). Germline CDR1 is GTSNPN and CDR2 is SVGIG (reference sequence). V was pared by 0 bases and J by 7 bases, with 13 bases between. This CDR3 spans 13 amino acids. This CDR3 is CAWSVWTSREQYF. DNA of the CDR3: TGTGCCTGGAGTGTTTGGACATCCCGAGAGCAGTACTTC.

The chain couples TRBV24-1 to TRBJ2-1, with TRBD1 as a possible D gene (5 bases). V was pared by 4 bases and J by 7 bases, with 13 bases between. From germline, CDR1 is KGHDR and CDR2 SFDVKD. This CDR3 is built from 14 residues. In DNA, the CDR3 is TGTGCCACCAGTGAAGGGGTAATGTATAATGAGCAGTTCTTC. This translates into CATSEGVMYNEQFF.

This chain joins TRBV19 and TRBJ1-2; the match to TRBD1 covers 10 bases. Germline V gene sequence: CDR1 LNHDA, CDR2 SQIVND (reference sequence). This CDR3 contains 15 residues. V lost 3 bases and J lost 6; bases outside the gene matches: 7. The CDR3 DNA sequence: TGTGCCAGTAGTATCCCCGGGACAGGGGCAAATGGCTACACCTTC. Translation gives CASSIPGTGANGYTF.

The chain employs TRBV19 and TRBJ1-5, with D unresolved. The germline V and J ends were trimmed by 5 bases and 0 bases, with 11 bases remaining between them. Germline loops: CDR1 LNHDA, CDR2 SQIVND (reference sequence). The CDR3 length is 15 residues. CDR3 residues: CASSRTRISNQPQHF. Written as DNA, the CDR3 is TGTGCCAGTAGTCGGACTCGGATTAGCAATCAGCCCCAGCATTTT. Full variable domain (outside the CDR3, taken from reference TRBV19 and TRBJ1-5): DGGITQSPKYLFRKEGQNVTLSCEQNLNHDAMYWYRQDPGQGLRLIYYSQIVNDFQKGDIAEGYSVSREKKESFPLTVTSAQKNPTAFYLCASSRTRISNQPQHFGDGTRLSIL.

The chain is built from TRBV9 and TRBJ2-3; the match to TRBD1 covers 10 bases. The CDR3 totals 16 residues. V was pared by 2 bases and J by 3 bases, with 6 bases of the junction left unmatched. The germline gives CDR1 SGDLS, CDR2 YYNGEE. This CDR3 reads CASSVNPGQGTDTQYF. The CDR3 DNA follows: TGTGCCAGCAGCGTTAACCCGGGACAGGGGACAGATACGCAGTATTTT. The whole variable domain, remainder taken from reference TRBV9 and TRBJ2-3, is DSGVTQTPKHLITATGQRVTLRCSPRSGDLSVYWYQQSLDQGLQFLIQYYNGEERAKGNILERFSAQQFPDLHSELNLSSLELGDSALYFCASSVNPGQGTDTQYFGPGTRLTVL.

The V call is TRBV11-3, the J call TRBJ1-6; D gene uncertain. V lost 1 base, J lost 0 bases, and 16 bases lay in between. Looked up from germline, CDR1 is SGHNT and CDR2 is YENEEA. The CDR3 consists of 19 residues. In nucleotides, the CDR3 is TGTGCCAGCAGCTTAGTAGGCGGTACGGGGAGCTCCTATAATTCACCCCTCCACTTT. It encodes CASSLVGGTGSSYNSPLHF.

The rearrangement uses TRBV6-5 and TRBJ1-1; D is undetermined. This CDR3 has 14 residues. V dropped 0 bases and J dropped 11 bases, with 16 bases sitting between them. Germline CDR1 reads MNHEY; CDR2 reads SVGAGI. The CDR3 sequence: CASSYSTDLRGAFF. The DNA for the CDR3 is TGTGCCAGCAGTTACTCAACGGACTTACGAGGGGCTTTCTTT.

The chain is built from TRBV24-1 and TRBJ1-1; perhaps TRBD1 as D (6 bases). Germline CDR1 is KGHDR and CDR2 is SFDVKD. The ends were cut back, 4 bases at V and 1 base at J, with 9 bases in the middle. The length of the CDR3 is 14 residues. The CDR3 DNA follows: TGTGCCACCAGTGACGGGACACCGAACACTGAAGCTTTCTTT. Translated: CATSDGTPNTEAFF.

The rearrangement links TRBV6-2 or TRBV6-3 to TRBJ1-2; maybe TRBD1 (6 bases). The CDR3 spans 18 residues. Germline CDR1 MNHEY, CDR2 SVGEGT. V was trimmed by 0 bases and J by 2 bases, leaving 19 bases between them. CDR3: CASSYSIGKGTINYGYTF. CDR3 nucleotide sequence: TGTGCCAGCAGTTACTCGATCGGGAAGGGGACAATCAACTATGGCTACACCTTC.

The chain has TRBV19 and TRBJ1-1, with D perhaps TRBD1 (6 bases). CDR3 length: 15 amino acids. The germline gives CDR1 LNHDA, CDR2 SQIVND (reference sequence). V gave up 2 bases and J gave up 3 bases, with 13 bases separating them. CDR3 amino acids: CASSIKGSGDTEAFF. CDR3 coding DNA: TGTGCCAGTAGTATAAAGGGGTCAGGGGACACTGAAGCTTTCTTT.

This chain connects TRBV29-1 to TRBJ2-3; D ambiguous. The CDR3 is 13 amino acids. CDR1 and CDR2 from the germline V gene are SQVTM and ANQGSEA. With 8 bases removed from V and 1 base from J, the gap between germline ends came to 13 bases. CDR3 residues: CSPRVRGTDTQYF. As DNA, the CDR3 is TGCAGCCCTCGTGTCCGAGGCACAGATACGCAGTATTTT.

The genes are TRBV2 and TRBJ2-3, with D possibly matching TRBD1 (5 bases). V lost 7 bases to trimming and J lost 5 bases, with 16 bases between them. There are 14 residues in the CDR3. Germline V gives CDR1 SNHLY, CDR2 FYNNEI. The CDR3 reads CASTIGARQDTQYF. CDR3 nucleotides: TGTGCCAGCACCATAGGGGCCCGACAAGATACGCAGTATTTT.

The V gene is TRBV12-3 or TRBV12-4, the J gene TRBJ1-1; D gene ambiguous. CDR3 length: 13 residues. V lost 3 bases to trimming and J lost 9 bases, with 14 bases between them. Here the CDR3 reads CASSFARGGQAFF. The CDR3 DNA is TGTGCCAGCAGTTTTGCCCGCGGAGGCCAAGCTTTCTTT.

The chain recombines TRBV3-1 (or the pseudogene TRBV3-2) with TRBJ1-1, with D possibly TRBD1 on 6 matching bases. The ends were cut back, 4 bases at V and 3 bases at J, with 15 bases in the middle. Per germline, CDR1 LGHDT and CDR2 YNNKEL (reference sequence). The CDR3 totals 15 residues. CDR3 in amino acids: CASSLTGIGDTEAFF. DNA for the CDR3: TGTGCCAGCAGCCTCACAGGGATTGGGGACACTGAAGCTTTCTTT.

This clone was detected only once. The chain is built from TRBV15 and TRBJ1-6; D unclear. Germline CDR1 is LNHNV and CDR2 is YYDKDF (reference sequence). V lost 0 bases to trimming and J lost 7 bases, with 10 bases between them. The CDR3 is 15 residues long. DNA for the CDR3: TGTGCCACCAGCAGAGAGGCGGAGGGAAATTCACCCCTCCACTTT. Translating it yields CATSREAEGNSPLHF.

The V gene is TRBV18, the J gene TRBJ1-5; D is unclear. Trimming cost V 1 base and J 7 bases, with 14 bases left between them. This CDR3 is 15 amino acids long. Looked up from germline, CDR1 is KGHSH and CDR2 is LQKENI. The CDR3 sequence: CASSPRRGVGQPQHF. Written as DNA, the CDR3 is TGTGCCAGCTCACCACGTCGCGGGGTAGGGCAGCCCCAGCATTTT.

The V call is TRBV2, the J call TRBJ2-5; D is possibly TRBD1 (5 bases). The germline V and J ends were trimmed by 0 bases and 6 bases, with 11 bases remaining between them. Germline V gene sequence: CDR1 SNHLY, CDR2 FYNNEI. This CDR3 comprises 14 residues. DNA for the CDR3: TGTGCCAGCAGTGAAGCGGCGGCAGGGAAGACCCAGTACTTC. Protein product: CASSEAAAGKTQYF.

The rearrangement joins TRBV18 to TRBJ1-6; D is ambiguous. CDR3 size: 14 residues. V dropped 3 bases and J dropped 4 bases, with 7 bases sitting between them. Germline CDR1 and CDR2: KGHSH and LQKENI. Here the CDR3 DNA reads TGTGCCAGCTCACCGGCAGGTTATAATTCACCCCTCCACTTT. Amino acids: CASSPAGYNSPLHF.

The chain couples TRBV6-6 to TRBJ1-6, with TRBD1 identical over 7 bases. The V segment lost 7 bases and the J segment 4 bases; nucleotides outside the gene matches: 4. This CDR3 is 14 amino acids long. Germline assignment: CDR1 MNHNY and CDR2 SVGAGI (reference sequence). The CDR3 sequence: CASNQQGYNSPLHF. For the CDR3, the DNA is TGTGCCAGCAACCAACAGGGGTATAATTCACCCCTCCACTTT.